A single sample gave rise to the 20 T cell receptor beta chains below, sequenced in a study of blood T cell repertoires in COVID-19 (dated by TCRdb to 2020 to 2022). Library construction relied on the immunoSEQ multiplex PCR assay. The immuneACCESS repertoire file appears here via TCRdb, limited to in-frame rearrangements. These files lack a portion of the clones; in checked studies, under half of the deficit traces to unresolved V genes, and the cause of the others is not known. For this sample there are 230,000 or so clones; 84% appear just once. The ten largest make up 15% to 20% of the sample. Material: peripheral blood. The receptors stem from a man aged 25-45 years with active or convalescent COVID-19.

The chain uses TRBV11-2 and TRBJ2-3, with 8 bases lining up with TRBD1. V shed 5 bases, J shed 3 bases, and the junction held 4 bases outside the gene matches. Germline V gene data show CDR1 as SGHAT and CDR2 as FQNNGV. The CDR3 length is 14 residues. For the CDR3, the DNA is TGTGCCAGCAGCGACGACAGGGGTACAGATACGCAGTATTTT. This encodes CASSDDRGTDTQYF.

V is TRBV19 and J is TRBJ1-6; the D is unclear. The CDR3 totals 13 residues. Trimming stripped 4 bases from V and 6 bases from J, with 7 bases between. CDR1 LNHDA and CDR2 SQIVND come from the germline V gene (reference sequence). Written as DNA, the CDR3 is TGTGCCAGTAGTAAGCCCCCTAATTCACCCCTCCACTTT. It translates to CASSKPPNSPLHF.

The chain carries TRBV4-1 and TRBJ1-4; D not resolved. The CDR3 is 14 residues long. V lost 1 base to trimming and J lost 5 bases, with 8 bases between them. Germline V gives CDR1 MGHRA, CDR2 YSYEKL. The CDR3 DNA follows: TGCGCCAGCAGCCAAGTTCCCATGAATGAAAAACTGTTTTTT. This codes for CASSQVPMNEKLFF.

The count of this clone is one. This chain links TRBV29-1 with TRBJ2-7; D possibly corresponds to TRBD1 (5 bases). V was shortened by 4 bases and J by 3 bases, with 10 bases between the two germline ends. Per the germline V gene, CDR1 is SQVTM and CDR2 is ANQGSEA. The CDR3 has 12 residues. In DNA, the CDR3 is TGCAGCGTTGGAACAGGCCGCTACGAGCAGTACTTC. Protein: CSVGTGRYEQYF.

This sequence joins TRBV7-3 and TRBJ2-5; 12 bases line up with TRBD2. The ends lost 5 bases at V and 4 bases at J; junction bases unmatched: 2. The CDR3 spans 14 residues. Germline-derived CDR1 and CDR2 are SGHTA and FQGTGA. This chain's CDR3 is CASSRGLAGETQYF. The DNA of the CDR3 is TGTGCCAGCAGCCGGGGACTAGCGGGAGAGACCCAGTACTTC.

The V gene is TRBV27, the J gene TRBJ2-7, with 8 positions matching TRBD2. The CDR3 has 16 residues. V lost 6 bases and J lost 0; bases outside the gene matches: 10. Looked up from germline, CDR1 is MNHEY and CDR2 is SMNVEV (reference sequence). For the CDR3, the DNA is TGTGCCAGCAGGACCCCCGGAGCGGGGGTCTCCTACGAGCAGTACTTC. It is translated as CASRTPGAGVSYEQYF.

The chain recombines TRBV7-2 with TRBJ1-5, with 7 nucleotides matching TRBD1. The CDR3 is made up of 16 amino acids. The germline CDR1 and CDR2 sequences are SGHTA and FQGNSA. V lost 2 bases, J lost 1 base, and 5 bases stayed unmatched. The DNA for the CDR3 is TGTGCCAGCAGCTTATCAGGGACAGAGAGCAATCAGCCCCAGCATTTT. It yields the protein CASSLSGTESNQPQHF.

The chain carries TRBV28 and TRBJ2-1; 7 bases match TRBD1. V was pared by 5 bases and J by 4 bases, with 5 bases of the junction left unmatched. The CDR3 sequence is 14 residues long. CDR1 is MDHEN and CDR2 is SYDVKM in the germline V gene. The CDR3, as DNA: TGTGCCAGCAGTACCCGGGACAGATACAATGAGCAGTTCTTC. Translation: CASSTRDRYNEQFF.

The chain employs TRBV19 and TRBJ2-1; 11 bases align to TRBD2. V trimming: 2 bases; J trimming: 8 bases; junction bases outside the gene matches: 8. The CDR3 has 16 amino acids. Germline V gene sequence: CDR1 LNHDA, CDR2 SQIVND (reference sequence). CDR3 protein: CASSIRSSGGAHEQFF. The CDR3 region has the DNA TGTGCCAGTAGTATACGTAGTAGCGGGGGGGCCCATGAGCAGTTCTTC.

The rearrangement uses TRBV3-1 (or the pseudogene TRBV3-2) and TRBJ2-1; TRBD2 agrees at 14 bases. From germline, CDR1 is LGHDT and CDR2 YNNKEL (reference sequence). The CDR3 is 17 residues long. With 4 bases clipped from V and 9 bases from J, the junction kept 11 bases outside the gene matches. The CDR3 DNA sequence: TGTGCCAGCAGCCCCGGTACGACTAGCGGGAGGGCCCGTGAGCAGTTCTTC. Translating it yields CASSPGTTSGRAREQFF.

V and J are TRBV7-2 and TRBJ1-2; D remains unclear. V dropped 1 base and J dropped 4 bases, with 10 bases sitting between them. From germline, CDR1 is SGHTA and CDR2 FQGNSA. The CDR3 covers 14 residues. This CDR3 reads CASSLGVGFYGYTF. As DNA, the CDR3 is TGTGCCAGCAGCTTAGGAGTCGGGTTCTATGGCTACACCTTC.

The chain joins TRBV12-3 or TRBV12-4 to TRBJ1-4, with 8 positions matching TRBD1. With 7 bases clipped from V and 3 bases from J, the junction kept 1 base outside the gene matches. The CDR3 runs to 13 residues. The CDR3 coding sequence is TGTGCCAGCACGGGACAGGCTAATGAAAAACTGTTTTTT. Its protein product is CASTGQANEKLFF.

V usage is TRBV30 and J usage is TRBJ1-1; the D is unclear. CDR3 length equals 13 residues. Germline CDR1 is GTSNPN and CDR2 is SVGIG (reference sequence). The V end was cut by 0 bases, the J end by 9 bases, with 14 bases between. CDR3 nucleotide sequence: TGTGCCTGGAGTGTACCGGGGAGTGGGAAAGCTTTCTTT. It yields the protein CAWSVPGSGKAFF.

V usage is TRBV6-5 and J usage is TRBJ1-6; TRBD1 is a possible D gene (6 bases). With 7 bases removed from V and 10 bases from J, the gap between germline ends came to 20 bases. The length of the CDR3 is 15 residues. Germline CDR1 and CDR2: MNHEY and SVGAGI. CDR3 region: CASTPMGQGSSPLHF. CDR3 DNA sequence: TGTGCCAGCACCCCAATGGGGCAGGGGAGCTCACCCCTCCACTTT.

The chain uses TRBV9 and TRBJ1-2; D call uncertain. V was clipped by 4 bases and J by 6 bases, with 10 bases between them. CDR1 is SGDLS and CDR2 is YYNGEE in the germline V gene. The CDR3 extends over 12 amino acids. CDR3 DNA sequence: TGTGCCAGCAGCAGGGAGGGTAATGGCTACACCTTC. Residues: CASSREGNGYTF.

V usage is TRBV30 and J usage is TRBJ1-2; perhaps TRBD1 as D (6 bases). The CDR3 consists of 12 residues. The V gene lost 5 bases and the J gene lost 4 bases, with 11 bases spanning the gap. Germline V gene data show CDR1 as GTSNPN and CDR2 as SVGIG (reference sequence). CDR3 sequence reads: CAWLTGIYGYTF. In DNA, the CDR3 is TGTGCCTGGTTAACAGGGATCTATGGCTACACCTTC.

This chain uses TRBV5-4 with TRBJ1-6; 9 nucleotides agree with TRBD1. The CDR3 is 16 residues long. With V trimmed by 1 base and J by 7 bases, 6 bases remained unmatched. Germline CDR1 SGHNT, CDR2 YYREEE (reference sequence). The CDR3 region is CASSLTQGARNSPLHF. In nucleotides, the CDR3 is TGTGCCAGCAGCTTGACACAGGGGGCGCGCAATTCACCCCTCCACTTT.

The J gene is TRBJ2-3, the V gene TRBV18; perhaps TRBD1 as D (5 bases). The germline CDR1 and CDR2 sequences are KGHSH and LQKENI. This CDR3 has 14 amino acids. Trimming shortened V by 4 bases and J by 4 bases, and 12 bases separated the two germline ends. The DNA of the CDR3 is TGTGCCAGCTCACTTTTTACAGGTTCAGATACGCAGTATTTT. Its translation is CASSLFTGSDTQYF.

V gene TRBV7-6 combines with J gene TRBJ2-5; no clear D. The V gene's germline CDR1 is SGHVS and CDR2 FNYEAQ. The V gene lost 1 base and the J gene lost 1 base, with 13 bases spanning the gap. This CDR3 region has 16 residues. This chain's CDR3 is CASSLEVAVIQETQYF. As DNA, the CDR3 is TGTGCCAGCAGCTTAGAGGTGGCGGTGATCCAAGAGACCCAGTACTTC.

This chain links TRBV28 with TRBJ1-2, with 9 bases identical to TRBD1. V shed 6 bases, J shed 2 bases, and the junction held 13 bases outside the gene matches. The CDR3 has 17 amino acids. Germline V gene lookup returns CDR1 MDHEN and CDR2 SYDVKM. The CDR3: CASRGLQGQGLNYGYTF. The CDR3 region has the DNA TGTGCCAGCAGGGGATTACAGGGACAGGGTTTGAACTATGGCTACACCTTC.